Listed here are 8 T cell receptor beta chains from one sample, sequenced in a study of CD8+ T cells in alopecia areata. RNA was isolated and reverse transcribed to cDNA, the sequencing template. Profiling relied on immunoSEQ multiplex PCR, and the TCRdb table lists in-frame clones only, not all of them. The table records 150,000 to 200,000 clones, 58% of them present only once. The sample's treatment: oral pan-JAK inhibitor, 5-10 mg twice daily. This specimen consisted of CD4+ T cells sorted from blood, obtained at approximately week 55, from a patient treated with tofacitinib. These receptors were taken from a human donor with alopecia areata.

Remarks on this clone: The junction departs from germline at one end; a sequencing error may be responsible. The rearrangement uses TRBV10-3 and TRBJ1-5; D gene unclear. CDR3 size: 13 residues. Germline V gene sequence: CDR1 ENHRY, CDR2 SYGVKD. Here the CDR3 DNA reads TGTGCCATCAGTGACATTAGCAGTCAGCCCCAGCATTTT. This gives the protein CAISDISSQPQHF.

The rearrangement joins TRBV5-1 to TRBJ2-4; 7 bases map to TRBD1. CDR3 length: 16 residues. Germline assignment: CDR1 SGHRS and CDR2 YFSETQ. V lost 0 bases, J lost 0 bases, and 3 bases stayed unmatched. CDR3 region: CASSLGQGLAKNIQYF. CDR3 DNA sequence: TGCGCCAGCAGCTTGGGACAGGGCCTAGCCAAAAACATTCAGTACTTC.

The chain carries TRBV5-5 and TRBJ1-6; D uncertain. Germline assignment: CDR1 SGHKS and CDR2 YYEKEE (reference sequence). The length of the CDR3 is 16 residues. Trimming shortened V by 4 bases and J by 6 bases, and 17 bases separated the two germline ends. The CDR3: CASSTEGGVGNSPLHF. The CDR3 DNA reads TGTGCCAGCAGCACGGAGGGTGGGGTGGGTAATTCACCCCTCCACTTT.

The chain couples TRBV6-5 to TRBJ2-2; D unresolved. The germline V gene encodes CDR1 MNHEY and CDR2 SVGAGI. This CDR3 has 11 residues. V gave up 8 bases and J gave up 6 bases, with 7 bases separating them. CDR3 region: CASSNAGELFF. CDR3 nucleotides: TGTGCCAGCTCTAACGCCGGGGAGCTGTTTTTT.

V and J are TRBV5-1 and TRBJ1-1; 8 nucleotides align to TRBD1. The CDR3 has 13 amino acids. Germline assignment: CDR1 SGHRS and CDR2 YFSETQ. Trimming cost V 3 bases and J 6 bases; bases outside gene matches: 4. In DNA form, the CDR3 reads TGCGCCAGCAGCTGGCAGGGGGCTGCTGAAGCTTTCTTT. Protein sequence: CASSWQGAAEAFF.

This clone was observed a single time. The V gene is TRBV29-1, the J gene TRBJ2-3; 7 bases are shared with TRBD2. Germline values: CDR1 SQVTM, CDR2 ANQGSEA. The CDR3 runs to 14 residues. With V trimmed by 7 bases and J by 4 bases, 11 bases remained unmatched. The DNA for the CDR3 is TGCAGCGCCACTCTAGCGGAAACTGCAGATACGCAGTATTTT. Amino acids: CSATLAETADTQYF.

A remark on this clone: The sample contains more than one DNA sequence encoding this CDR3. The chain has TRBV29-1 and TRBJ2-3, with 12 bases fitting TRBD2. Unmatched junction bases numbered 0, after V lost 1 base and J lost 1 base. Germline CDR1 is SQVTM and CDR2 is ANQGSEA. The CDR3 loop spans 15 amino acids. The CDR3 DNA reads TGCAGCGTTGAAGGGACTAGCGGGGGCACAGATACGCAGTATTTT. Translating it yields CSVEGTSGGTDTQYF.

V usage is TRBV6-5 and J usage is TRBJ2-5; D ambiguous. CDR3 size: 13 residues. V gave up 0 bases and J gave up 5 bases, with 7 bases separating them. The germline CDR1 and CDR2 sequences are MNHEY and SVGAGI. This CDR3 is CASSYSVRETQYF. DNA of the CDR3: TGTGCCAGCAGTTACTCTGTAAGGGAGACCCAGTACTTC.